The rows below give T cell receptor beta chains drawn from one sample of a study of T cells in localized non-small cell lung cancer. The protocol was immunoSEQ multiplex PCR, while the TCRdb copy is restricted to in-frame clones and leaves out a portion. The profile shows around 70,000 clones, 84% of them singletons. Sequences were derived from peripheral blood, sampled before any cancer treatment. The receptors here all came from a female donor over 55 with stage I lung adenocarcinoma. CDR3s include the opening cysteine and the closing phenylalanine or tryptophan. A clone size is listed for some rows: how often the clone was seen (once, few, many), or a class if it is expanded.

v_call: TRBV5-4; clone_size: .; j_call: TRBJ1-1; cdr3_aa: CASSFRQGTEAFF
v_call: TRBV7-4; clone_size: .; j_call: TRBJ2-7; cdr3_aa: CASNFSSGSSYEQYF
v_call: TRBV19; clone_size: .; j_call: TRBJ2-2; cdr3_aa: CASRQAGGEHTGELFF
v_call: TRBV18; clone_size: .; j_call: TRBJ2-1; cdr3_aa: CASSLRFAGNWNEQFF
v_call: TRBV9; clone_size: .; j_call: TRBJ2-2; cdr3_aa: CASSARALRGSGELFF
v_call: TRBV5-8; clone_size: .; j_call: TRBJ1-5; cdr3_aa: CASSSTVGGAGNQPQHF
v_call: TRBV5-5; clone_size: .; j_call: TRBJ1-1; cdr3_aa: CASSFSGGMNTEAFF
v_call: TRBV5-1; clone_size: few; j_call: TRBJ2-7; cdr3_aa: CASSGTSGSEDYEQYF
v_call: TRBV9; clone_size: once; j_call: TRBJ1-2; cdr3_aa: CASSVVRPGESYTF
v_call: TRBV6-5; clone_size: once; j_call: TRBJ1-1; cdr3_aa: CASSPPWTTEAFF
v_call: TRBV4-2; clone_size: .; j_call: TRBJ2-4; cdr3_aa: CASSQVNVDFDAKNIQYF
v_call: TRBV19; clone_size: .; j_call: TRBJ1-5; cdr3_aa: CASRGPGQPQHF
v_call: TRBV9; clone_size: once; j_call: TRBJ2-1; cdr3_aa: CASSVTSENNEQFF
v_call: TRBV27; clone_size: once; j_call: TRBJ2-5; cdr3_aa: CASSSPTSFRETQYF
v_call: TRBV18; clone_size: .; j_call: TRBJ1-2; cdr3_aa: CASSPLGQGYGYTF
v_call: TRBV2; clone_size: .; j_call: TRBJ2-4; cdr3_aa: CASSLQRVAKNIQYF
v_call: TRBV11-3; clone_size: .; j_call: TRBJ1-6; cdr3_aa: CASSLVYGNSPLHF
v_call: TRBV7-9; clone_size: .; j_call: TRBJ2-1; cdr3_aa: CASSFGADYNEQFF
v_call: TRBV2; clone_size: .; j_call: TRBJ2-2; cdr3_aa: CASSRGGGGTGELFF
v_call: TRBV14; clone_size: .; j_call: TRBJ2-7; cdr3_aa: CASSLSTGPSYEQYF
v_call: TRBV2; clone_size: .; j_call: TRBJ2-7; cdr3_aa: CASSGGQGRNEQYF
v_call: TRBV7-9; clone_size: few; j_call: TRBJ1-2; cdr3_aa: CASSQDRGHGYTF
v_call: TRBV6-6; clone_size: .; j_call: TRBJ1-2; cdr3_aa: CASSYVPQGSGYTF
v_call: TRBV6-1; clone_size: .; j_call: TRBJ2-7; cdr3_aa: CANDRTAYEQYF
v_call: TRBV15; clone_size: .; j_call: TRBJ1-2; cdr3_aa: CATSRGRVMANYGYTF
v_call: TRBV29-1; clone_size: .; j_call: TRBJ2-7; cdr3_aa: CSVEIDFSYEQYF
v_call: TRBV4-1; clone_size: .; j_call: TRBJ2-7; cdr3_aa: CASSRNFGAGAHYEQYF
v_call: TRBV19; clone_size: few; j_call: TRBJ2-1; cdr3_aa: CASSIDIVVGRLAGNEQFF
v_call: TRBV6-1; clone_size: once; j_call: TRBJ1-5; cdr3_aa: CASRGENQPQHF
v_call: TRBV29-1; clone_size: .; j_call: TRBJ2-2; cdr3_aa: CSVVGTTKNTGELFF
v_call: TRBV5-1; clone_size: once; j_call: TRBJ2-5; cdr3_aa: CASSPRQGGETQYF